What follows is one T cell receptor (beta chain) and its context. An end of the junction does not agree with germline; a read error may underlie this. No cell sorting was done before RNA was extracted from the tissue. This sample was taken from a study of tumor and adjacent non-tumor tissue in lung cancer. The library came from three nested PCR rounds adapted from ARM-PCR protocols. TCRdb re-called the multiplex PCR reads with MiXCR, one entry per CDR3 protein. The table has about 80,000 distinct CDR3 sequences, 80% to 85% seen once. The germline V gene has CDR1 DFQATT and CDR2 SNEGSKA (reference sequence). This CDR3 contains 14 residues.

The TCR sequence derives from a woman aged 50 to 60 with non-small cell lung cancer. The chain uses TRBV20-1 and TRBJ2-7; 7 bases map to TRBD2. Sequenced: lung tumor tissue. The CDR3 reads CSALAGVETYEQYF. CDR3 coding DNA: TGCAGTGCCCTGGCGGGAGTAGAAACCTATGAGCAATACTTC.